This TCR beta chain was sequenced for a study of OX40 agonist ivuxolimab in advanced cancers. The repertoire was sequenced with immunoSEQ multiplex PCR; TCRdb's copy has only in-frame clones and lacks some. The data hold about 64,000 clones, with around 84% observed a single time. Of note for this clone: Its antigen is unknown.

Regarding the study as a whole: By week 6 at 0.1 to 3.0 mg/kg, blood CD4+ and CD8+ T cells had expanded clonally. Among the lowest peripheral clonal expansion occurred in 0.1-3.0 mg/kg partial responders. In general, CD8+ T cells held more expanded clones than CD4+ did, on average.

V was pared by 6 bases and J by 5 bases, with 13 bases between. Germline V gene lookup returns CDR1 MNHNS and CDR2 SASEGT. The length of the CDR3 is 14 residues. The input for sequencing was CD4+ or CD8+ T cells sorted from blood, taken in a trial of the OX40 agonist ivuxolimab. This clonotype originated in an adult with an advanced solid tumor such as melanoma, head and neck, liver or kidney cancer. V gene TRBV6-1 combines with J gene TRBJ2-2; tentative D call: TRBD2 (5 bases). The CDR3 DNA reads as TGTGCCAGCAGGAAGGGAGATGGGACCGGGGAGCTGTTTTTT. As protein: CASRKGDGTGELFF.